Following are 28 T cell receptor beta chains from one sample sequenced in a study of CD4 T cells in relation to SARS-CoV-2 and coronaviruses. Their antigens are not known. Assay: immunoSEQ multiplex PCR; the TCRdb copy retains only in-frame clones and omits some. The sample has around 9,700 clones, around 80% seen once. Unexposed donor CD4+ T cells date from about 2011-2018, before the COVID-19 pandemic. CD4+ T cells were isolated from the cells after about ten days of culture. Source material: CD4+ T cells from PBMCs, cultured in vitro. All receptors come from a human donor in good health.

V usage is TRBV19 and J usage is TRBJ2-3, with D perhaps matching TRBD1 (5 bases). V dropped 6 bases and J dropped 5 bases, with 12 bases sitting between them. From germline, CDR1 is LNHDA and CDR2 SQIVND (reference sequence). This CDR3 is 13 amino acids long. DNA of the CDR3: TGTGCCAGTAGCAGCAGGGCCGAAGATACGCAGTATTTT. It codes for CASSSRAEDTQYF. Full variable domain (remainder filled in from reference TRBV19 and TRBJ2-3): DGGITQSPKYLFRKEGQNVTLSCEQNLNHDAMYWYRQDPGQGLRLIYYSQIVNDFQKGDIAEGYSVSREKKESFPLTVTSAQKNPTAFYLCASSSRAEDTQYFGPGTRLTVL.

J is TRBJ2-3 and V is TRBV3-1 (or the pseudogene TRBV3-2); 7 nucleotides align to TRBD2. CDR3 size: 15 residues. CDR1 is LGHDT and CDR2 is YNNKEL in the germline V gene (reference sequence). V was clipped by 4 bases and J by 5 bases; unmatched bases: 9. The CDR3 spells CASSLRRRELDTQYF. As DNA, the CDR3 is TGTGCCAGCAGCCTCCGACGGCGGGAGTTAGATACGCAGTATTTT.

This chain links TRBV18 with TRBJ1-1; possible D gene TRBD1, 5 bases. The CDR3 extends over 17 amino acids. V lost 4 bases and J 0 bases, leaving 18 bases between the germline ends. Germline CDR1 is KGHSH and CDR2 is LQKENI. DNA of the CDR3: TGTGCCAGCTCACGCCGGGGGACGCCCTCAATGAACACTGAAGCTTTCTTT. This encodes CASSRRGTPSMNTEAFF.

This chain connects TRBV19 to TRBJ2-5, with D possibly being TRBD1 (6 bases). Between the trimmed V and J ends, which lost 6 bases and 0 bases, there was a span of 11 bases. The CDR3 contains 14 residues. Germline loops: CDR1 LNHDA, CDR2 SQIVND (reference sequence). CDR3 residues: CASRDNRDQETQYF. CDR3 coding DNA: TGTGCCAGTAGAGACAACAGGGACCAAGAGACCCAGTACTTC.

V and J are TRBV7-7 and TRBJ2-2; D not resolved. Per germline, CDR1 SSHAT and CDR2 FNYEAQ (reference sequence). Trimming left V 1 base short and J 8 bases short, with 11 bases between. This CDR3 has 14 residues. The CDR3 protein is CASSLDDVGGELFF. As DNA, the CDR3 is TGTGCCAGCAGCTTAGATGACGTAGGTGGGGAGCTGTTTTTT.

The table lists this clone with a count of one. V is TRBV25-1 and J is TRBJ1-2, with D unresolved. Between the trimmed V and J ends, which lost 5 bases and 8 bases, there was a span of 12 bases. Germline V gene data show CDR1 as MGHDK and CDR2 as SYGVNS. This CDR3 has 12 residues. CDR3: CASSFGGRGYTF. CDR3 bases: TGTGCCAGCAGTTTTGGAGGTCGAGGCTACACCTTC.

This clone was counted once. V gene TRBV18 combines with J gene TRBJ2-7; 7 bases are a match to TRBD1. The V gene's germline CDR1 is KGHSH and CDR2 LQKENI. The CDR3 consists of 15 residues. Trimming at V came to 3 bases and at J to 5 bases, leaving 10 bases not matched to a gene. The CDR3: CASSPQDRSSDEQYF. The DNA of the CDR3 is TGTGCCAGCTCACCCCAGGACAGGAGTAGCGACGAGCAGTACTTC. The whole variable domain, filled in from reference TRBV18 and TRBJ2-7, reads NAGVMQNPRHLVRRRGQEARLRCSPMKGHSHVYWYRQLPEEGLKFMVYLQKENIIDESGMPKERFSAEFPKEGPSILRIQQVVRGDSAAYFCASSPQDRSSDEQYFGPGTRLTVT.

J is TRBJ1-1 and V is TRBV5-1, with D possibly TRBD1 on 5 matching bases. The germline CDR1 and CDR2 sequences are SGHRS and YFSETQ. The CDR3 extends over 12 amino acids. V dropped 0 bases and J dropped 11 bases, with 11 bases sitting between them. In DNA form, the CDR3 reads TGCGCCAGCAGCTTGGAACCAGGGTCGGCTTTCTTT. Its protein is CASSLEPGSAFF.

This clone has only one observation. V gene TRBV5-4 combines with J gene TRBJ1-1; 9 nucleotides align to TRBD1. Germline CDR1 is SGHNT and CDR2 is YYREEE (reference sequence). The length of the CDR3 is 14 residues. J was trimmed by 0 bases and V by 3 bases; bases with no gene match: 0. The CDR3 loop is CASSWDRVNTEAFF. CDR3 nucleotide sequence: TGTGCCAGCAGCTGGGACAGGGTGAACACTGAAGCTTTCTTT.

This clone came up a few times. The chain uses TRBV27 and TRBJ1-4, with TRBD1 identical over 8 bases. J was trimmed by 8 bases and V by 5 bases; bases with no gene match: 4. Germline loops: CDR1 MNHEY, CDR2 SMNVEV (reference sequence). This CDR3 is built from 13 residues. The DNA of the CDR3 is TGTGCCAGCAGTCGGCAGGGGGCGGAAAAACTGTTTTTT. Amino acid sequence: CASSRQGAEKLFF.

The genes are TRBV18 and TRBJ1-3; D not resolved. V lost 2 bases to trimming and J lost 0 bases, with 11 bases between them. This CDR3 contains 16 residues. CDR1 KGHSH and CDR2 LQKENI come from the germline V gene. The CDR3 coding sequence is TGTGCCAGCTCACCAAGGTGGAGGGACTCTGGAAACACCATATATTTT. This encodes CASSPRWRDSGNTIYF.

This chain connects TRBV7-2 to TRBJ1-1; TRBD1 matches 9 bases. The CDR3 extends over 16 amino acids. Germline V gene sequence: CDR1 SGHTA, CDR2 FQGNSA. The ends lost 5 bases at V and 0 bases at J; junction bases unmatched: 7. In nucleotides, the CDR3 is TGTGCCAGCAGCACCAGGACAGGGGTGTTGAACACTGAAGCTTTCTTT. It codes for CASSTRTGVLNTEAFF. The full variable domain, completed using reference TRBV7-2 and TRBJ1-1, is GAGVSQSPSNKVTEKGKDVELRCDPISGHTALYWYRQSLGQGLEFLIYFQGNSAPDKSGLPSDRFSAERTGGSVSTLTIQRTQQEDSAVYLCASSTRTGVLNTEAFFGQGTRLTVV.

The J gene is TRBJ1-6, the V gene TRBV5-1, with D possibly being TRBD1 (5 bases). The V and J ends lost 3 bases and 5 bases respectively, with 9 bases between them. The CDR3 is 14 residues long. Per germline, CDR1 SGHRS and CDR2 YFSETQ. The CDR3 protein is CASSSDKNNSPLHF. The CDR3 nucleotides are TGCGCCAGCAGCTCGGACAAGAATAATTCACCCCTCCACTTT.

V and J are TRBV6-5 and TRBJ2-7, with 9 bases lining up with TRBD1. The germline V gene encodes CDR1 MNHEY and CDR2 SVGAGI. V lost 9 bases to trimming and J lost 2 bases; unmatched junction nucleotides: 2. CDR3 size: 12 residues. CDR3 nucleotides: TGTGCCAGTAGGACAGGGGCCTACGAGCAGTACTTC. Translated, it gives CASRTGAYEQYF.

The chain uses TRBV4-1 and TRBJ1-1, with D possibly being TRBD1 (5 bases). Germline V gene data show CDR1 as MGHRA and CDR2 as YSYEKL. Trimming took off 2 bases at V and 1 base at J, with 11 bases between the two ends. This CDR3 contains 15 residues. The CDR3 loop is CASSQLGGANTEAFF. The DNA for the CDR3 is TGCGCCAGCAGCCAACTTGGAGGGGCGAACACTGAAGCTTTCTTT.

This sequence joins TRBV6-1 and TRBJ2-7, with 8 bases fitting TRBD1. The CDR3 loop spans 14 amino acids. With 2 bases clipped from V and 3 bases from J, the junction kept 3 bases outside the gene matches. In germline, CDR1 is MNHNS, CDR2 SASEGT. The CDR3 DNA follows: TGTGCCAGCAGTGAACTTGGACAGGGCTACGAGCAGTACTTC. It yields the protein CASSELGQGYEQYF.

This chain joins TRBV3-1 (or the pseudogene TRBV3-2) and TRBJ2-5; D call uncertain. CDR1 LGHDT and CDR2 YNNKEL come from the germline V gene (reference sequence). V was cut by 4 bases and J by 4 bases, with 10 bases left in between. This CDR3 spans 13 amino acids. The CDR3 region has the DNA TGTGCCAGCAGCCGGGTAAGAGGAGAGACCCAGTACTTC. Translated, it gives CASSRVRGETQYF.

This rearrangement joins TRBV3-1 (or the pseudogene TRBV3-2) to TRBJ1-2, with D hard to call. Trimming removed 0 bases from V and 2 bases from J, with 16 bases in between. In germline, CDR1 is LGHDT, CDR2 YNNKEL (reference sequence). This CDR3 comprises 17 residues. CDR3 nucleotides: TGTGCCAGCAGCCAAGATCGGGCTGGACCCACCAACTATGGCTACACCTTC. Amino acid sequence: CASSQDRAGPTNYGYTF.

The rearrangement links TRBV28 to TRBJ1-3; maybe TRBD1 (5 bases). The CDR3 totals 15 residues. Germline V gene data show CDR1 as MDHEN and CDR2 as SYDVKM. Trimming stripped 5 bases from V and 3 bases from J, with 14 bases between. The CDR3 loop is CASSATGTFGNTIYF. In nucleotides, the CDR3 is TGTGCCAGCAGTGCTACCGGGACTTTTGGAAACACCATATATTTT.

This clone was detected once. V and J are TRBV5-4 and TRBJ2-5, with a possible D match to TRBD1 (6 bases). Trimming stripped 1 base from V and 4 bases from J, with 8 bases between. The CDR3 is 13 residues long. From germline, CDR1 is SGHNT and CDR2 YYREEE (reference sequence). CDR3 sequence: CASSLIRGETQYF. DNA of the CDR3: TGTGCCAGCAGCTTGATCAGGGGAGAGACCCAGTACTTC.

The genes are TRBV18 and TRBJ1-2, with D perhaps matching TRBD1 (6 bases). The V gene's germline CDR1 is KGHSH and CDR2 LQKENI. V was pared by 2 bases and J by 3 bases, with 16 bases between. The CDR3 has 16 amino acids. The CDR3 nucleotides are TGTGCCAGCTCACCAAATCCCGGGGCAGGGGACTATGGCTACACCTTC. Amino acids: CASSPNPGAGDYGYTF.

The chain is built from TRBV28 and TRBJ1-6; TRBD1 agrees at 7 bases. Losses at the gene ends were 6 bases for V and 10 bases for J; bases not matched to a gene: 9. Germline CDR1 and CDR2: MDHEN and SYDVKM. The CDR3 contains 14 residues. DNA for the CDR3: TGTGCCAGCAGACTCGGACAGGTAGAGTCACCCCTCCACTTT. This gives the protein CASRLGQVESPLHF.

This chain joins TRBV4-1 and TRBJ2-1; D tentatively reads TRBD1 or TRBD2 (5 bases each). There are 15 residues in the CDR3. Germline CDR1 and CDR2: MGHRA and YSYEKL. V shed 4 bases and J shed 3 bases, with 13 bases lying between them. DNA for the CDR3: TGCGCCAGCAGCCCCATCCGGGACCACTACAATGAGCAGTTCTTC. It is translated as CASSPIRDHYNEQFF.

This chain connects TRBV5-1 to TRBJ1-1; 11 positions agree with TRBD1. Germline trimming cut 4 bases from V and 5 bases from J; bases unmatched to any gene: 10. This CDR3 region has 16 residues. Germline CDR1 SGHRS, CDR2 YFSETQ. CDR3 sequence (DNA): TGCGCCAGCAGCCCCCGGGACAGGGGGAATCGGACTGAAGCTTTCTTT. Its translation is CASSPRDRGNRTEAFF.

V gene TRBV29-1 combines with J gene TRBJ1-6; maybe TRBD1 (5 bases). CDR1 and CDR2 from the germline V gene are SQVTM and ANQGSEA. The CDR3 sequence is 13 residues long. Between the trimmed V and J ends, which lost 1 base and 7 bases, there was a span of 8 bases. The CDR3 loop is CSVEVRDNSPLHF. In DNA form, the CDR3 reads TGCAGCGTTGAAGTCAGGGACAATTCACCCCTCCACTTT.

This chain's CDR3 is CASSQGTFGSETQYF. The CDR3 bases are TGTGCCAGCAGCCAGGGGACGTTCGGCTCGGAGACCCAGTACTTC. The chain is built from TRBV14 and TRBJ2-5; perhaps D is TRBD1 or TRBD2 (5 bases each). The germline V gene has CDR1 SGHDN and CDR2 FVKESK. This CDR3 spans 15 amino acids. V lost 3 bases, J lost 5 bases, and 16 bases lay in between.

The J gene is TRBJ1-2, the V gene TRBV3-1 (or the pseudogene TRBV3-2), with D possibly being TRBD1 (5 bases). V lost 4 bases and J lost 5, with 8 bases in between. Germline values: CDR1 LGHDT, CDR2 YNNKEL (reference sequence). The CDR3 has 12 amino acids. The CDR3 nucleotides read TGTGCCAGCAGCCTCAGACAGTATGGCTACACCTTC. It specifies CASSLRQYGYTF.

The chain joins TRBV5-1 to TRBJ1-1, with TRBD1 as a possible D gene (6 bases). This CDR3 has 16 residues. Germline V gene lookup returns CDR1 SGHRS and CDR2 YFSETQ. V dropped 6 bases and J dropped 0 bases, with 18 bases sitting between them. The CDR3 coding sequence is TGCGCCAGCAACCTACAGGGCCTCTACATGAACACTGAAGCTTTCTTT. The encoded protein is CASNLQGLYMNTEAFF.